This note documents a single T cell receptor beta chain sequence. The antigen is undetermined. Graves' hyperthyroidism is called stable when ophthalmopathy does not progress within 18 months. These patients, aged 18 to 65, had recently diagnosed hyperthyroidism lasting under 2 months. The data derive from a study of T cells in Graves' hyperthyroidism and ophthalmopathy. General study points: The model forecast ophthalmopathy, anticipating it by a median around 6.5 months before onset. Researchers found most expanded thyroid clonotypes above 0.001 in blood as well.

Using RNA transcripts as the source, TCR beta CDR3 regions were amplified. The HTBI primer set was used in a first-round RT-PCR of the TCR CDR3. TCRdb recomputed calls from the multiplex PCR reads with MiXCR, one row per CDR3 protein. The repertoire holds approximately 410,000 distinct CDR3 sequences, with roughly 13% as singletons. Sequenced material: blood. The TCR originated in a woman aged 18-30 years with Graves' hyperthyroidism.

CDR3 sequence (DNA): TGTGCCAGCTCACCACCAGGGCTTAATGAAAAACTGTTTTTT. Translating gives CASSPPGLNEKLFF. The chain recombines TRBV18 with TRBJ1-4; D unclear. The CDR3 has 14 residues. V was cut by 0 bases and J by 4 bases, with 6 bases left in between. Germline V gene sequence: CDR1 KGHSH, CDR2 LQKENI.